These T cell receptor beta chains were read from a single sample in a study of cytomegalovirus exposure and HLA in healthy donors. Generated by immunoSEQ multiplex PCR, the TCRdb table keeps only in-frame clones and is missing some. The sample holds more than 95,000 clones, roughly a tenth seen once. Material for sequencing was PBMCs. These receptors originate from a woman aged 18-29 years in good health and CMV-seropositive. The CDR3 runs from the conserved cysteine through the conserved F or W. Each record gives: CDR3 protein, CDR3 DNA, clone size, D gene, V gene, J gene. A D gene is named only where the DNA matches it firmly. Only part of the rows carry a size: once, few, many, or a class if the clone is expanded.

CDR3 protein: CASSFRGTYNEQFF
CDR3 DNA: TGTGCCAGCAGCTTTCGGGGGACTTACAATGAGCAGTTCTTC
clone size: few
D gene: .
V gene: TRBV11-3
J gene: TRBJ2-1

CDR3 protein: CASSPISGQTGELFF
CDR3 DNA: TGTGCCAGCTCACCTATATCGGGACAGACCGGGGAGCTGTTTTTT
clone size: .
D gene: TRBD1
V gene: TRBV18
J gene: TRBJ2-2

CDR3 protein: CASSATSGRKDTQYF
CDR3 DNA: TGCGCCAGCAGCGCGACTAGCGGGAGAAAAGATACGCAGTATTTT
clone size: few
D gene: TRBD2
V gene: TRBV5-1
J gene: TRBJ2-3

CDR3 protein: CATSRAVTSGRSVGETQYF
CDR3 DNA: TGTGCCACCAGCAGAGCCGTCACTAGCGGGCGGTCGGTGGGAGAGACCCAGTACTTC
clone size: .
D gene: TRBD2
V gene: TRBV15
J gene: TRBJ2-5

CDR3 protein: CASSLAGIITEAFF
CDR3 DNA: TGTGCCAGCAGCTTAGCCGGGATTATCACTGAAGCTTTCTTT
clone size: .
D gene: .
V gene: TRBV7-6
J gene: TRBJ1-1

CDR3 protein: CASIKTGQALRETQYF
CDR3 DNA: TGCGCCAGCATAAAGACCGGACAGGCTCTTCGAGAGACCCAGTACTTC
clone size: few
D gene: TRBD1
V gene: TRBV23-1
J gene: TRBJ2-5

CDR3 protein: CASNPRAGRDTEAFF
CDR3 DNA: TGTGCCAGTAACCCTCGGGCAGGTAGGGACACTGAAGCTTTCTTC
clone size: .
D gene: .
V gene: TRBV19
J gene: TRBJ1-1

CDR3 protein: CASSLSPGDPYEQYF
CDR3 DNA: TGCGCCAGCAGCTTGTCCCCAGGGGACCCCTACGAGCAGTACTTC
clone size: .
D gene: .
V gene: TRBV5-1
J gene: TRBJ2-7

CDR3 protein: CASSQTGQGALGFTGELFF
CDR3 DNA: TGTGCCAGCAGCCAGACGGGACAGGGGGCGCTCGGATTCACCGGGGAGCTGTTTTTT
clone size: few
D gene: TRBD1
V gene: TRBV5-4
J gene: TRBJ2-2

CDR3 protein: CASRPGQGAREQYF
CDR3 DNA: TGTGCCAGCAGACCGGGACAGGGGGCGCGGGAGCAGTACTTC
clone size: .
D gene: TRBD1
V gene: TRBV2
J gene: TRBJ2-7

CDR3 protein: CAWSGLVQYF
CDR3 DNA: TGTGCCTGGAGTGGTCTTGTGCAGTACTTC
clone size: .
D gene: .
V gene: TRBV30
J gene: TRBJ2-7

CDR3 protein: CDRSLGQYGEQYF
CDR3 DNA: TGTGACAGAAGTTTGGGCCAATATGGCGAGCAGTACTTC
clone size: .
D gene: .
V gene: TRBV6-5
J gene: TRBJ2-7

CDR3 protein: CSVQAGTWSHEQYF
CDR3 DNA: TGCAGCGTTCAGGCAGGGACATGGAGCCACGAGCAGTACTTC
clone size: few
D gene: .
V gene: TRBV29-1
J gene: TRBJ2-7

CDR3 protein: CASRKQGNTEAFF
CDR3 DNA: TGTGCCAGCAGAAAACAGGGTAACACTGAAGCTTTCTTT
clone size: .
D gene: .
V gene: TRBV7-9
J gene: TRBJ1-1

CDR3 protein: CASSFRSGRAGDTQYF
CDR3 DNA: TGTGCCAGCAGCTTCAGGAGCGGGAGGGCGGGAGATACGCAGTATTTT
clone size: few
D gene: TRBD2
V gene: TRBV11-3
J gene: TRBJ2-3

CDR3 protein: CASSPIGVSRVYTQYF
CDR3 DNA: TGTGCCAGCAGCCCTATTGGAGTCAGTCGGGTCTATACGCAGTATTTT
clone size: .
D gene: .
V gene: TRBV11-2
J gene: TRBJ2-3

CDR3 protein: CASSNETRTDTQYF
CDR3 DNA: TGTGCCAGCAGCAATGAAACTAGAACAGATACGCAGTATTTT
clone size: .
D gene: .
V gene: TRBV7-2
J gene: TRBJ2-3

CDR3 protein: CASSTSGTPNEKLFF
CDR3 DNA: TGTGCCAGTAGTACGTCCGGGACACCAAATGAAAAACTGTTTTTT
clone size: .
D gene: .
V gene: TRBV19
J gene: TRBJ1-4

CDR3 protein: CASSWGVGNQPQHF
CDR3 DNA: TGCGCCAGCAGCTGGGGGGTGGGGAATCAGCCCCAGCATTTT
clone size: once
D gene: .
V gene: TRBV5-1
J gene: TRBJ1-5

CDR3 protein: CASSNQGKGATNEKLFF
CDR3 DNA: TGTGCCAGCAGCAATCAGGGGAAAGGAGCAACTAATGAAAAACTGTTTTTT
clone size: .
D gene: .
V gene: TRBV27
J gene: TRBJ1-4

CDR3 protein: CASISLRDTEAFF
CDR3 DNA: TGTGCCAGCATCAGCCTTCGGGACACTGAAGCTTTCTTT
clone size: few
D gene: .
V gene: TRBV6-6
J gene: TRBJ1-1

CDR3 protein: CASSLRLAGETQYF
CDR3 DNA: TGCGCCAGCAGCTTACGCCTAGCGGGAGAGACCCAGTACTTC
clone size: few
D gene: TRBD2
V gene: TRBV5-1
J gene: TRBJ2-5

CDR3 protein: CASRLTGDYGYTF
CDR3 DNA: TGTGCCAGCAGATTGACAGGGGACTATGGCTACACCTTC
clone size: .
D gene: TRBD1
V gene: TRBV6-5
J gene: TRBJ1-2

CDR3 protein: CASRGTASGENTF
CDR3 DNA: TGTGCCAGCAGGGGGACAGCCTCGGGTGAGAACACCTTC
clone size: .
D gene: TRBD1
V gene: TRBV6-6
J gene: TRBJ1-2

CDR3 protein: CASSQQTYNEQFF
CDR3 DNA: TGTGCCAGCAGCCAACAAACCTACAATGAGCAGTTCTTC
clone size: .
D gene: .
V gene: TRBV14
J gene: TRBJ2-1

CDR3 protein: CASTSSAGAYEQYF
CDR3 DNA: TGTGCCAGCACATCTTCGGCAGGGGCCTACGAGCAGTACTTC
clone size: .
D gene: .
V gene: TRBV6-5
J gene: TRBJ2-7

CDR3 protein: CASSPNQETQYF
CDR3 DNA: TGTGCCAGCAGCCCCAACCAAGAGACCCAGTACTTC
clone size: .
D gene: .
V gene: TRBV11-3
J gene: TRBJ2-5

CDR3 protein: CASSRSGTGYEQYF
CDR3 DNA: TGTGCCAGCTCACGATCCGGGACAGGCTACGAGCAGTACTTC
clone size: .
D gene: TRBD1
V gene: TRBV18
J gene: TRBJ2-7

CDR3 protein: CAISTGVTDTQYF
CDR3 DNA: TGTGCCATCAGTACAGGGGTCACAGATACGCAGTATTTT
clone size: .
D gene: TRBD1
V gene: TRBV10-3
J gene: TRBJ2-3

CDR3 protein: CAISVGADTQYF
CDR3 DNA: TGTGCCATCAGTGTAGGGGCAGATACGCAGTATTTT
clone size: .
D gene: .
V gene: TRBV10-3
J gene: TRBJ2-3